The source of this TCR beta chain is a study of blood T cell repertoires in COVID-19. Background on the study: PBMCs, B-cell-depleted T cells, or T cells were the source of the cDNA or gDNA that made up the material.

Original data processing: Nucleated cell counts were estimated from reference gene primer amplification. The table came from immunoSEQ multiplex PCR; TCRdb's copy has only in-frame clones and leaves some out. V and J calls and clone size are copied from that table; D and trimming were computed from the DNA. This sample has some 200,000 clones, with 86% found just once. Germline lookup yields CDR1 GTSNPN and CDR2 SVGIG (reference sequence). This CDR3 is built from 14 residues. J was trimmed by 3 bases and V by 2 bases; bases with no gene match: 3. Ages ranged from roughly 18 to 100 years, with residence in under 25 US areas.

Material: PBMCs or T cells enriched from blood (not recorded which). This TCR was sampled from a middle-aged woman with acute COVID-19. This chain links TRBV30 with TRBJ2-2; 7 bases align to TRBD2. The DNA of the CDR3 is TGTGCCTGGAGTAGCGGGGCGTACACCGGGGAGCTGTTTTTT. Translated: CAWSSGAYTGELFF.